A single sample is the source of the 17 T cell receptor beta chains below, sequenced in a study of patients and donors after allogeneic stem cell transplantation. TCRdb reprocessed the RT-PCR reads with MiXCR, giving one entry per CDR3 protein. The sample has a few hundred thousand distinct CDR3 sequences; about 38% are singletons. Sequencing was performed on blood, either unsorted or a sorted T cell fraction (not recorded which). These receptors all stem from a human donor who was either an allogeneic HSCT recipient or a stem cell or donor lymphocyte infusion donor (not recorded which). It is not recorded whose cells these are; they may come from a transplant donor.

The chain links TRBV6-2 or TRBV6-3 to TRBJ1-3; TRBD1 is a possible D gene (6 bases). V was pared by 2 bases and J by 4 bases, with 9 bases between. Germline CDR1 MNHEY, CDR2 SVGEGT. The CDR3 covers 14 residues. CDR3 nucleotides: TGTGCCAGCAGTTACACGACAGGAGGAAACACCATATATTTT. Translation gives CASSYTTGGNTIYF.

The CDR3: CSVERSTEAFF. CDR3 in DNA: TGCAGCGTTGAACGGAGCACTGAAGCTTTCTTT. The chain links TRBV29-1 to TRBJ1-1; D unresolved. The germline CDR1 and CDR2 sequences are SQVTM and ANQGSEA. The CDR3 sequence is 11 residues long. Trimming removed 2 bases from V and 4 bases from J, with 5 bases in between.

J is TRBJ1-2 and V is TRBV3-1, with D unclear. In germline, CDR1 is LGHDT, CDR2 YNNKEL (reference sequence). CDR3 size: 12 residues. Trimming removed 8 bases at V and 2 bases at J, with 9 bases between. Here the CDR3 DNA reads TGTGCCAGCTGGGAGAAAAACTATGGCTACACCTTC. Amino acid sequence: CASWEKNYGYTF.

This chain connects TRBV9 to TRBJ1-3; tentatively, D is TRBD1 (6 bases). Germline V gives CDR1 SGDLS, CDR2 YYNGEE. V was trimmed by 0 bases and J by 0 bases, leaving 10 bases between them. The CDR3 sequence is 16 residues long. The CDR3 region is CASSVETGRSGNTIYF. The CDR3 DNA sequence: TGTGCCAGCAGCGTAGAGACAGGACGCTCTGGAAACACCATATATTTT.

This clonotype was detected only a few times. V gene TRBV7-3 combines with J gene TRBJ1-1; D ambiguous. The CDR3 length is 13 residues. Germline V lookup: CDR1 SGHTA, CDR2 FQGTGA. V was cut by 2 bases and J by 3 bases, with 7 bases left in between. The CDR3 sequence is CASSLSGYTEAFF. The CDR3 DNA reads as TGTGCCAGCAGCTTATCCGGGTACACTGAAGCTTTCTTT.

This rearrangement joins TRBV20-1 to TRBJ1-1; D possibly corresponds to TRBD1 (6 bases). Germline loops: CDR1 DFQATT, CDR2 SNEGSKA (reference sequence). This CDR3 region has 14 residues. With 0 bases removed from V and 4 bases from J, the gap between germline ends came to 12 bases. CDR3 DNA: TGCAGTGCTAGAGACCCCCGGGGGCGCACTGAAGCTTTCTTT. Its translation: CSARDPRGRTEAFF.

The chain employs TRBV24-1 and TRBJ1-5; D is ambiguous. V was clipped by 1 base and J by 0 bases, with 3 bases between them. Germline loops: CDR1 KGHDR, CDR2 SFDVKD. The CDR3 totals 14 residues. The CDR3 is CATSDFDSNQPQHF. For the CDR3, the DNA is TGTGCCACCAGTGATTTCGATAGCAATCAGCCCCAGCATTTT.

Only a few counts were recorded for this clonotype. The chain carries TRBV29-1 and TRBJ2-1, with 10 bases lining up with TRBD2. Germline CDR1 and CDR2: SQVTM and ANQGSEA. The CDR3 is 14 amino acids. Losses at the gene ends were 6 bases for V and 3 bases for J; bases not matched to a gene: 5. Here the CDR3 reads CSVPLAGDYNEQFF. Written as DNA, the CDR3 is TGCAGCGTGCCCCTAGCGGGGGACTACAATGAGCAGTTCTTC.

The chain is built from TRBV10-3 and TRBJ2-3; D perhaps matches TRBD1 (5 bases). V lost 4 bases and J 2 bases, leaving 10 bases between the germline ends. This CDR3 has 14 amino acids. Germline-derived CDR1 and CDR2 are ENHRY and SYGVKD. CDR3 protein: CAISVGQTTDTQYF. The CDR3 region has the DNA TGTGCCATCAGTGTCGGACAAACCACAGATACGCAGTATTTT.

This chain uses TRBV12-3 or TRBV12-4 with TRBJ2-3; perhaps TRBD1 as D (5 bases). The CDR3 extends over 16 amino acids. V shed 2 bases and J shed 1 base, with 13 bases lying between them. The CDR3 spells CASSLTPGLGTDTQYF. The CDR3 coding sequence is TGTGCCAGCAGTTTAACCCCAGGGCTAGGCACAGATACGCAGTATTTT.

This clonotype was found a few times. The CDR3 bases are TGTGCCAGCAGTCTCCTGACAGGGACCGAAAAACTGTTTTTT. Protein sequence: CASSLLTGTEKLFF. The rearrangement joins TRBV28 to TRBJ1-4; 7 nucleotides match TRBD1. Trimming cost V 5 bases and J 8 bases; bases outside gene matches: 8. CDR1 is MDHEN, CDR2 SYDVKM, per germline. The CDR3 loop spans 14 amino acids.

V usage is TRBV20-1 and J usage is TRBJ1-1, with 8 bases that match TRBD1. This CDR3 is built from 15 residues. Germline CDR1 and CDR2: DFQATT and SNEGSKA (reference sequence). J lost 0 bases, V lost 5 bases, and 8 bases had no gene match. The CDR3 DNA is TGCAGTGCTCCGTCCCAGACAGGGGTGAACACTGAAGCTTTCTTT. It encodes CSAPSQTGVNTEAFF.

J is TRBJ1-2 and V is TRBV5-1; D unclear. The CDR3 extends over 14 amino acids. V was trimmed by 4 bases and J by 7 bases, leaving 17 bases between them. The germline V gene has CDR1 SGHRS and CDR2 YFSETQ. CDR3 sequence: CASSMGPSPIGYTF. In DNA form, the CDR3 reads TGCGCCAGCAGCATGGGCCCCAGTCCTATTGGCTACACCTTC.

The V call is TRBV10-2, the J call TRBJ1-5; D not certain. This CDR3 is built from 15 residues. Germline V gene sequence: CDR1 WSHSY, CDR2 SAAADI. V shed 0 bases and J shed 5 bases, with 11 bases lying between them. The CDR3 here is CASSESLQSDQPQHF. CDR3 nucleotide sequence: TGCGCCAGCAGTGAGTCACTCCAAAGCGATCAGCCCCAGCATTTT.

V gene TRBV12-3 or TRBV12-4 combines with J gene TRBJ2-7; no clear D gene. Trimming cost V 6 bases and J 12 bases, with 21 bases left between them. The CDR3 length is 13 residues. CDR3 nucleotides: TGTGCCAGCAGGAAGACTCTAGATCTAAAAGGGTACTTC. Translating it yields CASRKTLDLKGYF.

This CDR3 is CASSHGGDGETQYF. In nucleotides, the CDR3 is TGCGCCAGCAGCCACGGGGGCGACGGGGAGACCCAGTACTTC. The chain is built from TRBV4-1 and TRBJ2-5; D tentatively reads TRBD1 or TRBD2 (6 bases each). The germline CDR1 and CDR2 sequences are MGHRA and YSYEKL. The V end was cut by 3 bases, the J end by 5 bases, with 13 bases between. The CDR3 is 14 amino acids.

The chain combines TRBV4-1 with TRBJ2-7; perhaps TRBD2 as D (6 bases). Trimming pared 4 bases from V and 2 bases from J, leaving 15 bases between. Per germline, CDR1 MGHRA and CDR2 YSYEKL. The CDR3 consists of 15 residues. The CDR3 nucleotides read TGCGCCAGCAGCCGGGATGGGACGGGGGCCTACGAGCAGTACTTC. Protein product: CASSRDGTGAYEQYF.